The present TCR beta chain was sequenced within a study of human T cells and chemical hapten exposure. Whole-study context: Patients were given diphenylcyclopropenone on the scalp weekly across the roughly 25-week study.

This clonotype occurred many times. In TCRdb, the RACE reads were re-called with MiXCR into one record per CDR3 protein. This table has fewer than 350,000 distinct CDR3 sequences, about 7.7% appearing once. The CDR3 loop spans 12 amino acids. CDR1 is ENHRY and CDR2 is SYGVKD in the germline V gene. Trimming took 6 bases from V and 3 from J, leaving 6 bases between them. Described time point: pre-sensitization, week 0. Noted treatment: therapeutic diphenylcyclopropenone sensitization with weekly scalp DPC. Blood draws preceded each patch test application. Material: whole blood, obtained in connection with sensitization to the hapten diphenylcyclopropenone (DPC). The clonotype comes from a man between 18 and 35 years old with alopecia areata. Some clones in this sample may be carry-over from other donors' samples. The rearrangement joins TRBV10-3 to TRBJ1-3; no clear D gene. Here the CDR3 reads CAIRGSGNTIYF. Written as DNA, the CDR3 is TGTGCCATCAGGGGGAGTGGAAACACCATATATTTT.